The rows below give T cell receptor beta chains drawn from one sample of a study of shared clonotypes between healthy human individuals. Clones were read by immunoSEQ multiplex PCR, and TCRdb kept only the in-frame ones, dropping some. The table lists roughly 1.5 million clones, nearly 99% of them singletons. The specimen was naive CD4+ T cells sorted from blood. All receptors derive from a man younger than 45 in good health. Each CDR3 is given without its conserved first and last residue. The order of the fields is V gene, CDR3 length, J gene, CDR3 protein.

v_gene: TRBV5-1; len: 13; j_gene: TRBJ2-2; CDR3aa: ASSWGRSGAGELF
v_gene: TRBV28; len: 14; j_gene: TRBJ1-5; CDR3aa: ASSLDSGTGNQPQH
v_gene: TRBV11-2; len: 11; j_gene: TRBJ1-1; CDR3aa: ASSLGGNTEAF
v_gene: TRBV5-1; len: 11; j_gene: TRBJ2-7; CDR3aa: ASSSTGGYEQY
v_gene: TRBV6-5; len: 13; j_gene: TRBJ1-1; CDR3aa: ASSYSPGAGTEAF
v_gene: TRBV5-8; len: 15; j_gene: TRBJ2-7; CDR3aa: ASSLAPLAGGSYEQY
v_gene: TRBV10-1; len: 14; j_gene: TRBJ2-2; CDR3aa: ASSGTSGSHTGELF
v_gene: TRBV7-9; len: 11; j_gene: TRBJ1-5; CDR3aa: ASSLVEFGPQH
v_gene: TRBV7-2; len: 14; j_gene: TRBJ2-5; CDR3aa: ASSLRWTLFQETQY
v_gene: TRBV20-1; len: 9; j_gene: TRBJ1-1; CDR3aa: SARRGSEAF
v_gene: TRBV19; len: 13; j_gene: TRBJ2-7; CDR3aa: ASSIGDRGPYEQY
v_gene: TRBV4-1; len: 16; j_gene: TRBJ2-1; CDR3aa: ASSPALAGGLNGYEQF
v_gene: TRBV10-1; len: 12; j_gene: TRBJ2-3; CDR3aa: ASSKGGRTDTQY
v_gene: TRBV27; len: 13; j_gene: TRBJ2-1; CDR3aa: ASSLAKNSVYEQF
v_gene: TRBV9; len: 11; j_gene: TRBJ1-2; CDR3aa: ASRRDGMSGYT
v_gene: TRBV7-8; len: 10; j_gene: TRBJ2-7; CDR3aa: ASSLGPGEQY
v_gene: TRBV13; len: 11; j_gene: TRBJ2-7; CDR3aa: ASSLGRRNEQY
v_gene: TRBV7-8; len: 13; j_gene: TRBJ1-5; CDR3aa: ASSFDRVIYQPQH
v_gene: TRBV15; len: 14; j_gene: TRBJ2-3; CDR3aa: ATSRDRTGVTDTQY
v_gene: TRBV6-6; len: 13; j_gene: TRBJ1-1; CDR3aa: ASNKPGIMNTEAF
v_gene: TRBV7-6; len: 14; j_gene: TRBJ2-5; CDR3aa: ASSLASASMVETQY
v_gene: TRBV5-1; len: 14; j_gene: TRBJ2-1; CDR3aa: ASSLVTGRAGNEQF
v_gene: TRBV7-2; len: 14; j_gene: TRBJ2-1; CDR3aa: ASSLPLGLANSEQF
v_gene: TRBV27; len: 12; j_gene: TRBJ1-1; CDR3aa: ASSFRGANTEAF
v_gene: TRBV28; len: 12; j_gene: TRBJ2-3; CDR3aa: ASNYQTGTDTQY
v_gene: TRBV25-1; len: 12; j_gene: TRBJ2-3; CDR3aa: ASSDTGLSDTQY
v_gene: TRBV28; len: 12; j_gene: TRBJ1-1; CDR3aa: ASSSGPQWTEAF
v_gene: TRBV18; len: 14; j_gene: TRBJ2-1; CDR3aa: ASSPPSGATYNEQF
v_gene: TRBV29-1; len: 14; j_gene: TRBJ2-1; CDR3aa: SVSFLLAENYNEQF
v_gene: TRBV19; len: 12; j_gene: TRBJ1-2; CDR3aa: ASNPRTGFSGYT
v_gene: TRBV18; len: 14; j_gene: TRBJ2-2; CDR3aa: ASSPLTSGMTGELF
v_gene: TRBV25-1; len: 12; j_gene: TRBJ2-5; CDR3aa: ASSELGEWETQY
v_gene: TRBV28; len: 12; j_gene: TRBJ1-1; CDR3aa: ASSVWSTGTEAF
v_gene: TRBV5-1; len: 13; j_gene: TRBJ2-4; CDR3aa: ASSLPGVSKNIQY
v_gene: TRBV5-6; len: 15; j_gene: TRBJ1-1; CDR3aa: ASSVRGGRFMNTEAF
v_gene: TRBV5-1; len: 15; j_gene: TRBJ2-3; CDR3aa: ASSGGQGLISTDTQY
v_gene: TRBV6-5; len: 11; j_gene: NA; CDR3aa: ASSVPSSYEQY
v_gene: TRBV15; len: 13; j_gene: TRBJ1-4; CDR3aa: ATNLEFATNEKLF
v_gene: TRBV29-1; len: 10; j_gene: TRBJ2-7; CDR3aa: SVEKESYEQY